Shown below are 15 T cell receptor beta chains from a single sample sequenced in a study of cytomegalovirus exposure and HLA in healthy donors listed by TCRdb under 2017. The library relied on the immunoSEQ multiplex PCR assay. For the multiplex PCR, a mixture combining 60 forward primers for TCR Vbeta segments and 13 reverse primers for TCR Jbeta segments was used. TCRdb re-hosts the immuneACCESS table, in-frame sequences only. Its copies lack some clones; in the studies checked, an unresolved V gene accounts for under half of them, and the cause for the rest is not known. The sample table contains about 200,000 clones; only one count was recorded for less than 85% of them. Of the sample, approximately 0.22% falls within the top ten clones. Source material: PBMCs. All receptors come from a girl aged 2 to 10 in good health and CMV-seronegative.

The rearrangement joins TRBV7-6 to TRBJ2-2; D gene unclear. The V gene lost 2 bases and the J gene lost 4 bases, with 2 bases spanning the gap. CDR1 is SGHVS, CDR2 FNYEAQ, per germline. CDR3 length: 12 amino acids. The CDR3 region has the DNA TGTGCCAGCAGCTTACGCACCGGGGAGCTGTTTTTT. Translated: CASSLRTGELFF.

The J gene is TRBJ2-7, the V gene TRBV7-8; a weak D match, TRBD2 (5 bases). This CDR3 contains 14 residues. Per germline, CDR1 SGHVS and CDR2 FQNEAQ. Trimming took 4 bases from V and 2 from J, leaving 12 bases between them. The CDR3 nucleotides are TGTGCCAGCAGCTCGAGACTAAGCCCCTACGAGCAGTACTTC. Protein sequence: CASSSRLSPYEQYF.

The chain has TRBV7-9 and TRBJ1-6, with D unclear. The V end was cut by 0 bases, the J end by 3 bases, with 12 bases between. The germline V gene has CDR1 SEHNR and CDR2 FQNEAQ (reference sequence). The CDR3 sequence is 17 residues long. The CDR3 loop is CASSLARPGFYNSPLHF. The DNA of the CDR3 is TGTGCCAGCAGCTTAGCAAGGCCAGGCTTCTATAATTCACCCCTCCACTTT.

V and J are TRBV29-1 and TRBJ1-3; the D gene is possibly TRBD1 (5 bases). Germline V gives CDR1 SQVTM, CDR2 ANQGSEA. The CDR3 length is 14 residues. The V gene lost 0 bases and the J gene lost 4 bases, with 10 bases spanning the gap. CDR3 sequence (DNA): TGCAGCGTTGAAGAGACAGCCGGCGGAAACACCATATATTTT. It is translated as CSVEETAGGNTIYF.

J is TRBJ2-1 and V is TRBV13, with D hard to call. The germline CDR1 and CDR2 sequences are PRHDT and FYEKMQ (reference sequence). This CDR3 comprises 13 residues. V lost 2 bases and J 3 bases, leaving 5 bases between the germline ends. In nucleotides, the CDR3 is TGTGCCAGCAGCTTATTAGACTACAATGAGCAGTTCTTC. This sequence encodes CASSLLDYNEQFF.

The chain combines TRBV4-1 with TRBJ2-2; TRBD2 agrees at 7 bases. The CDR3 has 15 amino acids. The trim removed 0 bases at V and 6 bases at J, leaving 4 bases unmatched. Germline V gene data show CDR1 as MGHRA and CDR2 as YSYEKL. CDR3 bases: TGCGCCAGCAGCCAAGATGTTCGGGGGGCCGGGGAGCTGTTTTTT. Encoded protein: CASSQDVRGAGELFF.

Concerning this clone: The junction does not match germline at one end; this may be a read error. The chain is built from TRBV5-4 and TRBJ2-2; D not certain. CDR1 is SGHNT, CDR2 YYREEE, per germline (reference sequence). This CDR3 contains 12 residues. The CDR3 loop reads CASSYYTEELFF. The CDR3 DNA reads TGTGCCAGCAGCTATTACACCGAGGAGCTGTTTTTT. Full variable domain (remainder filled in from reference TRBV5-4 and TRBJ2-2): ETGVTQSPTHLIKTRGQQVTLRCSSQSGHNTVSWYQQALGQGPQFIFQYYREEENGRGNFPPRFSGLQFPNYSSELNVNALELDDSALYLCASSYYTEELFFGEGSRLTVL.

The CDR3 sequence is CASSFRGYQETQYF. In nucleotides, the CDR3 is TGTGCCAGCAGCTTTAGAGGGTACCAAGAGACCCAGTACTTC. V is TRBV7-9 and J is TRBJ2-5, with D possibly matching TRBD2 (5 bases). Trimming stripped 3 bases from V and 0 bases from J, with 8 bases between. The CDR3 has 14 residues. From germline, CDR1 is SEHNR and CDR2 FQNEAQ (reference sequence).

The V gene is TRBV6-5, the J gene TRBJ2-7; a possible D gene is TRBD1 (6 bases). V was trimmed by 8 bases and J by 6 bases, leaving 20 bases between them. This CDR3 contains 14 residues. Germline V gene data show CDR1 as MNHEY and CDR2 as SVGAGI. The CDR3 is CASVSQGKSAEQYF. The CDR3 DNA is TGTGCCAGCGTCTCACAGGGAAAGTCAGCCGAGCAGTACTTC.

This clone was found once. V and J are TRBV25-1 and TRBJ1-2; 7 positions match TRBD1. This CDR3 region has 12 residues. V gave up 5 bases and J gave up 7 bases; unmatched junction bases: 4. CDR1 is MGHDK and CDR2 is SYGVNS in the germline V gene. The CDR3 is CASSKGALGYTF. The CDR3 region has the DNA TGTGCCAGCAGTAAGGGGGCTCTTGGCTACACCTTC.

The CDR3 reads CASSSHRAISGELFF. CDR3 DNA sequence: TGCGCCAGCAGCTCTCACAGGGCTATCTCCGGGGAGCTGTTTTTT. The rearrangement links TRBV5-1 to TRBJ2-2, with a tentative D call TRBD1 (6 bases). The CDR3 sequence is 15 residues long. Germline V gene data show CDR1 as SGHRS and CDR2 as YFSETQ. The V end was cut by 3 bases, the J end by 6 bases, with 15 bases between. The variable domain in full, completed from reference TRBV5-1 and TRBJ2-2, reads KAGVTQTPRYLIKTRGQQVTLSCSPISGHRSVSWYQQTPGQGLQFLFEYFSETQRNKGNFPGRFSGRQFSNSRSEMNVSTLELGDSALYLCASSSHRAISGELFFGEGSRLTVL.

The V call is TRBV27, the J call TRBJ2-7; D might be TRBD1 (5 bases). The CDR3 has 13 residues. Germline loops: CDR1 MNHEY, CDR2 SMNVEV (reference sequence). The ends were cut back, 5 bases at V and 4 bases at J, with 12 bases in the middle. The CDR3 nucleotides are TGTGCCAGCAGTCCCATAGGGGTATACGAGCAGTACTTC. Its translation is CASSPIGVYEQYF.

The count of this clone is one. The CDR3 sequence is CASSSLVGAAYNEQFF. CDR3 bases: TGTGCCAGCAGTTCCCTAGTGGGAGCAGCATACAATGAGCAGTTCTTC. This chain uses TRBV6-5 with TRBJ2-1; D possibly corresponds to TRBD2 (5 bases). Germline loops: CDR1 MNHEY, CDR2 SVGAGI. This CDR3 contains 16 residues. Trimming cost V 4 bases and J 4 bases, with 17 bases left between them.

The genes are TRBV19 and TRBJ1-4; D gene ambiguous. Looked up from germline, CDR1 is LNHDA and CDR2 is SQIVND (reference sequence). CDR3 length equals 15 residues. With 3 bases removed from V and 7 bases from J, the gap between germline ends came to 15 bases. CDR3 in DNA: TGTGCCAGTAGTATGTGGCCGGGTGTGGCTGAAAAACTGTTTTTT. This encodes CASSMWPGVAEKLFF. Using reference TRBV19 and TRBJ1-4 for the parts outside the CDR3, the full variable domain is DGGITQSPKYLFRKEGQNVTLSCEQNLNHDAMYWYRQDPGQGLRLIYYSQIVNDFQKGDIAEGYSVSREKKESFPLTVTSAQKNPTAFYLCASSMWPGVAEKLFFGSGTQLSVL.

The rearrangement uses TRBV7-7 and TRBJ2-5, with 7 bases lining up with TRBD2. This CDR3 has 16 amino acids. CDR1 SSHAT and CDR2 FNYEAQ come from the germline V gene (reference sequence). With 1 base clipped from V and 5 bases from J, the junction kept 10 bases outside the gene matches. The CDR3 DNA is TGTGCCAGCAGCTTAGTAGCGGGCCGGTTATGGGAGACCCAGTACTTC. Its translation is CASSLVAGRLWETQYF.